This T cell receptor (beta chain) was captured by sequencing in a study of blood T cell repertoires in COVID-19. Study context: COVID-19 samples from acute and convalescent phases originated in the United States, Italy and Spain. The analysed material was cDNA or gDNA that came from T cells, B-cell-depleted T cells, or PBMCs.

Per the original data handling: Amplification with reference gene primers provided the estimates of nucleated cell counts. The assay was immunoSEQ multiplex PCR, and TCRdb's table has in-frame clones only and misses some. The DNA gave D and trimming, while V, J and clone size come from that table. The sample holds approximately 100,000 clones, approximately 90% seen once. CDR3 length: 15 residues. V lost 5 bases and J 1 base, leaving 12 bases between the germline ends. The germline V gene has CDR1 SGHTA and CDR2 FQGNSA. The sequence came from a man aged 65-85 years with acute or convalescent COVID-19. This sequence joins TRBV7-2 and TRBJ1-5; D remains ambiguous. The sequenced material came from peripheral blood. The chain's CDR3 is CASSPRSGSNQPQHF. The CDR3 DNA follows: TGTGCCAGCAGCCCCCGGTCGGGGAGCAATCAGCCCCAGCATTTT. Together with reference TRBV7-2 and TRBJ1-5, the CDR3 gives the full variable domain: GAGVSQSPSNKVTEKGKDVELRCDPISGHTALYWYRQSLGQGLEFLIYFQGNSAPDKSGLPSDRFSAERTGGSVSTLTIQRTQQEDSAVYLCASSPRSGSNQPQHFGDGTRLSIL.